This TCR beta chain was identified in a study of radiation and T cells in renal cell carcinoma. Treatment: 15 Gy SBRT to primary tumor, nephrectomy 4 weeks later. TCRdb keeps only in-frame clones here, not all; method: immunoSEQ multiplex PCR. The table records 17,000 or so clones, 50% to 70% of them present only once. Trimming at V came to 8 bases and at J to 4 bases, leaving 10 bases not matched to a gene. The germline V gene encodes CDR1 MDHEN and CDR2 SYDVKM. The CDR3 is 14 residues long. This specimen was tumor tissue, taken from a patient whose treatment included radiotherapy and nephrectomy. J is TRBJ2-7 and V is TRBV28, with 8 nucleotides matching TRBD2. This clonotype was obtained from a man aged 50-60 years with renal cell carcinoma. In DNA, the CDR3 is TGTGCCAGCGGATCACTAGCGGACATTTACGAGCAGTACTTC. Translation: CASGSLADIYEQYF.